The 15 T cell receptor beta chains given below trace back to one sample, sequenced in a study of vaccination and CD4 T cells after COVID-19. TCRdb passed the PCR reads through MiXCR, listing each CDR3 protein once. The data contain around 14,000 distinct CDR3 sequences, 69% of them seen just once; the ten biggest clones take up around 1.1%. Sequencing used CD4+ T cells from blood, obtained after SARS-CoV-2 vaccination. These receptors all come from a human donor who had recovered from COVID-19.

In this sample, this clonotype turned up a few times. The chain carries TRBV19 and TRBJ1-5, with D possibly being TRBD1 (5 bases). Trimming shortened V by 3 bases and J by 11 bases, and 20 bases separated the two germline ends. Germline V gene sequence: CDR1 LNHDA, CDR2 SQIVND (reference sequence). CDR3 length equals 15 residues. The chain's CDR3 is CASSMWGRERRAQHF. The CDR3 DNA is TGTGCCAGTAGTATGTGGGGGAGGGAAAGGAGGGCCCAGCATTTT.

The CDR3 spells CSARGWGRYEQYF. The CDR3 nucleotides are TGCAGTGCTAGAGGGTGGGGGCGTTACGAGCAGTACTTC. The chain links TRBV20-1 to TRBJ2-7; a possible D gene is TRBD1 (6 bases). Between the trimmed V and J ends, which lost 1 base and 4 bases, there was a span of 11 bases. CDR3 length: 13 residues. The germline CDR1 and CDR2 sequences are DFQATT and SNEGSKA (reference sequence).

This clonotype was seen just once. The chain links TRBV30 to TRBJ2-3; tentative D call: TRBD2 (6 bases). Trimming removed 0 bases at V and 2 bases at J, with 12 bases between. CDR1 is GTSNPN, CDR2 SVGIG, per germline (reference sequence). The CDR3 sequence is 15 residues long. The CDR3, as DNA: TGTGCCTGGAGTGTAAAGGGGACTGCCACAGATACGCAGTATTTT. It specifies CAWSVKGTATDTQYF.

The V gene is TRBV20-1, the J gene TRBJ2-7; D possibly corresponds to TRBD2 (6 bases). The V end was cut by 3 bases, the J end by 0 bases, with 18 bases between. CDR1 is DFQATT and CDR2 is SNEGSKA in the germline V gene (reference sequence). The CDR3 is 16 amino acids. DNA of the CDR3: TGCAGTGCTAGTGGAACCGTTTCTAGCGTCTCCTACGAGCAGTACTTC. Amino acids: CSASGTVSSVSYEQYF.

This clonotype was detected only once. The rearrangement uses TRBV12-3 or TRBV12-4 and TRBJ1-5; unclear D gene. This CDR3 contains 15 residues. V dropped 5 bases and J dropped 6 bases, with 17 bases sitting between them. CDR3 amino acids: CASSASGSSSQPQHF. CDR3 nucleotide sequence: TGTGCCAGCAGTGCATCAGGATCCTCCTCTCAGCCCCAGCATTTT.

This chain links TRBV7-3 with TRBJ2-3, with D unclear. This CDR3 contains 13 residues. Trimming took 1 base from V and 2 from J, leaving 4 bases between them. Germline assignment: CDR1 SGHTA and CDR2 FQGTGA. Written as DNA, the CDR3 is TGTGCCAGCAGCTTAAGACCCACAGATACGCAGTATTTT. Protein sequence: CASSLRPTDTQYF. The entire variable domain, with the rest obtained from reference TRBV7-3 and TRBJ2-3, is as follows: GAGVSQTPSNKVTEKGKYVELRCDPISGHTALYWYRQSLGQGPEFLIYFQGTGAADDSGLPNDRFFAVRPEGSVSTLKIQRTERGDSAVYLCASSLRPTDTQYFGPGTRLTVL.

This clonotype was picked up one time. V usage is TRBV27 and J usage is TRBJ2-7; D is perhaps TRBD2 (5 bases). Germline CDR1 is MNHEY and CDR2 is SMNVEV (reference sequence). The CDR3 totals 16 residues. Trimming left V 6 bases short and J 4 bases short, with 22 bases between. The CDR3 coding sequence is TGTGCCAGCAGCCCCCAGCGTGGGAGAAACTCTTACGAGCAGTACTTC. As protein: CASSPQRGRNSYEQYF.

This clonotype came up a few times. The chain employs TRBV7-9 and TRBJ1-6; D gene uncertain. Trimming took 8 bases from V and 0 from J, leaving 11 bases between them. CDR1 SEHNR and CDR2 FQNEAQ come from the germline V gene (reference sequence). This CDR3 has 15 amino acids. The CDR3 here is CASQAQSSYNSPLHF. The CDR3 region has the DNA TGTGCCAGCCAGGCCCAAAGCTCCTATAATTCACCCCTCCACTTT.

The CDR3 region is CASSLAVLTGGRDTQYF. The CDR3 DNA sequence: TGTGCCAGCAGCTTGGCCGTACTGACAGGGGGGAGAGATACGCAGTATTTT. The V and J genes are TRBV5-8 and TRBJ2-3; TRBD1 aligns across 9 bases. V was clipped by 0 bases and J by 5 bases; unmatched bases: 10. In germline, CDR1 is SGHTS, CDR2 YDEGEE. The CDR3 has 17 residues.

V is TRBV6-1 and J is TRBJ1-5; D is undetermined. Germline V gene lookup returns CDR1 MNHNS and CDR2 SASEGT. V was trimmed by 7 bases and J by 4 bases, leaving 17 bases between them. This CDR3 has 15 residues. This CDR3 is CASTSHGGGNQPQHF. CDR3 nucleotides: TGTGCCAGCACTTCACACGGAGGAGGTAATCAGCCCCAGCATTTT.

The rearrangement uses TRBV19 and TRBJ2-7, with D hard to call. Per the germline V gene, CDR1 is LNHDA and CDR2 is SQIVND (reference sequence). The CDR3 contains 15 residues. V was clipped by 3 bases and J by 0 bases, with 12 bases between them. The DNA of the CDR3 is TGTGCCAGTAGTATTTCCGGACGTACCTCCTACGAGCAGTACTTC. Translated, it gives CASSISGRTSYEQYF. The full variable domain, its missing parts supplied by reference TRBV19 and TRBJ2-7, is DGGITQSPKYLFRKEGQNVTLSCEQNLNHDAMYWYRQDPGQGLRLIYYSQIVNDFQKGDIAEGYSVSREKKESFPLTVTSAQKNPTAFYLCASSISGRTSYEQYFGPGTRLTVT.

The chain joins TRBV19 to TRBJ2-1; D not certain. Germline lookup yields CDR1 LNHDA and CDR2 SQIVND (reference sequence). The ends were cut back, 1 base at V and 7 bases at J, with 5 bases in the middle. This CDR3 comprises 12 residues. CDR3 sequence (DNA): TGTGCCAGTAGTATAGTGGGGAATGAGCAGTTCTTC. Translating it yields CASSIVGNEQFF.

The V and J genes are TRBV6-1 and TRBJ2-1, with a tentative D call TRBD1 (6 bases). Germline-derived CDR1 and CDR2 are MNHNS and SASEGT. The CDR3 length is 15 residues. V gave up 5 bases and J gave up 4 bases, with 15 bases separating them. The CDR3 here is CASSLDRSRYNEQFF. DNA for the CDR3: TGTGCCAGCAGTCTTGACAGGTCGAGATACAATGAGCAGTTCTTC.

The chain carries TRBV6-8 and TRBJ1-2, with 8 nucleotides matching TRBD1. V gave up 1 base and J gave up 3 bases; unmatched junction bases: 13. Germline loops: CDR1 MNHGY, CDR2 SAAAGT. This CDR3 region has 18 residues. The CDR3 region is CASSYLGRTGWSHYGYTF. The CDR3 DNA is TGTGCCAGCAGTTACTTGGGCAGGACAGGGTGGTCTCACTATGGCTACACCTTC.

CDR3 loop: CASSGHTDYNSPLHF. DNA of the CDR3: TGTGCCAGCAGCGGACACACCGACTATAATTCACCCCTCCACTTT. This chain links TRBV2 with TRBJ1-6, with a tentative D call TRBD1 (5 bases). V was clipped by 6 bases and J by 3 bases, with 12 bases between them. Germline V lookup: CDR1 SNHLY, CDR2 FYNNEI. The CDR3 loop spans 15 amino acids.